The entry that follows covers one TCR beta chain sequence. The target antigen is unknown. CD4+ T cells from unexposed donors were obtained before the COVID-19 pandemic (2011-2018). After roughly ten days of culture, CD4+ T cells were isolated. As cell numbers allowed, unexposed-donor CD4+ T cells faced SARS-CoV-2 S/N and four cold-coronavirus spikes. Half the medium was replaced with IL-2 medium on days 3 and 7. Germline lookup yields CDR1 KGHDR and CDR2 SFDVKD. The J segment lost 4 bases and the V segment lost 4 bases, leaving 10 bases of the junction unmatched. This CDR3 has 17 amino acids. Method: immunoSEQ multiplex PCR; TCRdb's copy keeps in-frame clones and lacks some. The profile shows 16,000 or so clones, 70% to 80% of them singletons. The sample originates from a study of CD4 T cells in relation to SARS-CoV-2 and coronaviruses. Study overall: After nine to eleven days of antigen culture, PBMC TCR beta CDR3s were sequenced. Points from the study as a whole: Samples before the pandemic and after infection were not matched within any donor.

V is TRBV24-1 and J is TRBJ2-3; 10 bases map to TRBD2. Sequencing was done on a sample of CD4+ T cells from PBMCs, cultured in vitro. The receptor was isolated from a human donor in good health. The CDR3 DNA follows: TGTGCCACCAGTGACCCTAGCGGGAGAAATGGTGCAGATACGCAGTATTTT. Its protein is CATSDPSGRNGADTQYF.